This entry lists 19 T cell receptor beta chains sequenced from one sample in a study of T-cell memory formation after mild COVID-19. In TCRdb, the 5' RACE reads were re-called with MiXCR into one record per CDR3 protein. Among a few hundred thousand distinct CDR3 sequences, more than 15% were seen once, and the ten largest hold more than 20%. The sample was PBMCs or a T cell subset sorted from them (not recorded which). Receptors were obtained from a man between 18 and 35 years old who had mild COVID-19 (a few samples of this study predate the infection). Cell type and time point are not known.

This clonotype was recorded at least ten times. This chain joins TRBV9 and TRBJ1-2; D not resolved. CDR1 SGDLS and CDR2 YYNGEE come from the germline V gene. CDR3 length: 15 residues. Trimming took 0 bases from V and 8 from J, leaving 17 bases between them. Here the CDR3 reads CASSVATAGPGGYTF. As DNA, the CDR3 is TGTGCCAGCAGCGTAGCTACCGCAGGACCCGGCGGCTACACCTTC.

V and J are TRBV7-7 and TRBJ2-5, with D tentatively TRBD1 (5 bases). CDR1 and CDR2 (germline): SSHAT, FNYEAQ (reference sequence). This CDR3 is built from 13 residues. V gave up 3 bases and J gave up 2 bases, with 7 bases separating them. The CDR3 bases are TGTGCCAGCAGCTTGCGACAGCAAGAGACCCAGTACTTC. Protein: CASSLRQQETQYF.

V usage is TRBV4-1 and J usage is TRBJ2-2; TRBD1 might be the D (6 bases). CDR1 and CDR2 (germline): MGHRA, YSYEKL. CDR3 length: 15 residues. V dropped 4 bases and J dropped 3 bases, with 12 bases sitting between them. The CDR3 nucleotides read TGCGCCAGCAGCCCTGCCACAGGGTACACCGGGGAGCTGTTTTTT. Protein product: CASSPATGYTGELFF.

This rearrangement joins TRBV27 to TRBJ2-7, with D maybe TRBD2 (5 bases). The V end lost 4 bases, the J end lost 0 bases, and 10 bases lay between the germline ends. Germline loops: CDR1 MNHEY, CDR2 SMNVEV (reference sequence). This CDR3 spans 14 amino acids. Written as DNA, the CDR3 is TGTGCCAGCAGTTCGTACCGGGGCTCCTACGAGCAGTACGTC. This encodes CASSSYRGSYEQYV.

This clonotype has a handful of counts. The chain uses TRBV6-2 or TRBV6-3 and TRBJ2-7; possible D gene TRBD1, 6 bases. V was trimmed by 8 bases and J by 2 bases, leaving 13 bases between them. The CDR3 has 13 amino acids. The germline gives CDR1 MNHEY, CDR2 SVGEGT. DNA of the CDR3: TGTGCCAGCTCAGACAGGCCCACCTACGAGCAGTACGTC. It codes for CASSDRPTYEQYV.

The chain carries TRBV6-2 or TRBV6-3 and TRBJ2-7; the D gene is possibly TRBD1 (6 bases). CDR1 and CDR2 from the germline V gene are MNHEY and SVGEGT. V lost 6 bases, J lost 3 bases, and 9 bases lay in between. The CDR3 has 12 residues. The CDR3 sequence: CASSYRDYEQYF. As DNA, the CDR3 is TGTGCCAGCAGCTACAGGGACTACGAGCAGTACTTC.

This clonotype was counted at least ten times. V gene TRBV6-4 combines with J gene TRBJ2-3, with a possible D match to TRBD2 (5 bases). V lost 2 bases and J 2 bases, leaving 14 bases between the germline ends. In germline, CDR1 is MRHNA, CDR2 SNTAGT. This CDR3 is 16 amino acids long. The CDR3 DNA is TGTGCCAGCAGTGACACGTCGGGGAGCGCCACAGATACGCAGTATTTT. Amino acids: CASSDTSGSATDTQYF.

This clonotype has just a few counts. J is TRBJ1-1 and V is TRBV5-1; D is possibly TRBD1 (5 bases). Germline V gene lookup returns CDR1 SGHRS and CDR2 YFSETQ. CDR3 length equals 15 residues. V lost 5 bases and J 0 bases, leaving 14 bases between the germline ends. CDR3 nucleotides: TGCGCCAGCAGGGGGTTCGGGGGTATGAACACTGAAGCTTTCTTT. It encodes CASRGFGGMNTEAFF. Using reference TRBV5-1 and TRBJ1-1 for the parts outside the CDR3, the full variable domain is KAGVTQTPRYLIKTRGQQVTLSCSPISGHRSVSWYQQTPGQGLQFLFEYFSETQRNKGNFPGRFSGRQFSNSRSEMNVSTLELGDSALYLCASRGFGGMNTEAFFGQGTRLTVV.

The chain is built from TRBV4-3 and TRBJ2-1; TRBD2 aligns across 9 bases. With V trimmed by 4 bases and J by 3 bases, 4 bases remained unmatched. Per the germline V gene, CDR1 is LGHNA and CDR2 is YSLEER. This CDR3 has 15 amino acids. CDR3 bases: TGCGCCAGCAGCCGCGCTAGCGGGGTCTACAATGAGCAGTTCTTC. Residues: CASSRASGVYNEQFF.

V usage is TRBV4-1 and J usage is TRBJ2-7; 7 bases match TRBD1. Germline V gene sequence: CDR1 MGHRA, CDR2 YSYEKL. The V and J ends lost 3 bases and 4 bases, in that order; junction bases with no gene match: 9. The CDR3 is 15 residues long. CDR3 coding DNA: TGCGCCAGCAGCCAGGAGCGTACAGGGGAATACGAGCAGTACGTC. Translation: CASSQERTGEYEQYV.

This rearrangement joins TRBV19 to TRBJ2-1; the D call may be TRBD1 or TRBD2 (6 bases each). V dropped 9 bases and J dropped 3 bases, with 15 bases sitting between them. The germline gives CDR1 LNHDA, CDR2 SQIVND (reference sequence). The CDR3 loop spans 14 amino acids. The CDR3 sequence: CASTPGGLYNEQFF. Here the CDR3 DNA reads TGTGCCAGCACCCCCGGGGGCCTCTACAATGAGCAGTTCTTC.

The chain carries TRBV12-3 or TRBV12-4 and TRBJ2-1; 12 bases agree with TRBD2. J lost 6 bases, V lost 5 bases, and 8 bases had no gene match. This CDR3 comprises 16 residues. The CDR3 is CASSRLGLAGFNEQFF. The CDR3 nucleotides are TGTGCCAGCAGTCGCCTCGGACTAGCGGGGTTCAATGAGCAGTTCTTC.

The CDR3 region has the DNA TGTGCCAGCAGCTTAAACAGGGTCGAGCAGTACTTC. Translation gives CASSLNRVEQYF. This chain joins TRBV7-2 and TRBJ2-7, with a possible D match to TRBD1 (6 bases). In germline, CDR1 is SGHTA, CDR2 FQGNSA. The V gene lost 2 bases and the J gene lost 6 bases, with 8 bases spanning the gap. The CDR3 runs to 12 residues.

The chain is built from TRBV6-2 or TRBV6-3 and TRBJ2-2; 7 bases line up with TRBD2. Trimming at V came to 2 bases and at J to 2 bases, leaving 5 bases not matched to a gene. There are 16 residues in the CDR3. Germline values: CDR1 MNHEY, CDR2 SVGEGT. CDR3 nucleotide sequence: TGTGCCAGCAGTTACCGGCTAGCGGTTAACACCGGGGAGCTGTTTTTT. Translating gives CASSYRLAVNTGELFF.

This clonotype has just a few counts. The rearrangement joins TRBV6-5 to TRBJ2-4; D is possibly TRBD2 (5 bases). Trimming pared 5 bases from V and 13 bases from J, leaving 15 bases between. The length of the CDR3 is 12 residues. CDR1 and CDR2 from the germline V gene are MNHEY and SVGAGI. CDR3 loop: CASSRPSGSQYF. Written as DNA, the CDR3 is TGTGCCAGCAGTCGCCCTTCGGGGTCCCAGTACTTC.

This clonotype was observed a handful of times. This chain uses TRBV7-2 with TRBJ2-2, with a weak D call TRBD2 (6 bases). V lost 4 bases and J 1 base, leaving 13 bases between the germline ends. The CDR3 is 16 residues long. Germline assignment: CDR1 SGHTA and CDR2 FQGNSA. The CDR3 sequence is CASSYSGRKNTGELFF. The DNA of the CDR3 is TGTGCCAGCAGCTACAGCGGGCGAAAGAACACCGGGGAGCTGTTTTTT.

There are a few counts of this clonotype. The CDR3 region has the DNA TGTGCCAGCAGCTTCGGCAGGGCAACGGCTAACTATGGCTACACCTTC. It translates to CASSFGRATANYGYTF. The chain employs TRBV7-2 and TRBJ1-2, with D maybe TRBD1 (5 bases). V dropped 3 bases and J dropped 0 bases, with 14 bases sitting between them. This CDR3 contains 16 residues. In germline, CDR1 is SGHTA, CDR2 FQGNSA. The complete variable domain, with remaining parts taken from reference TRBV7-2 and TRBJ1-2, reads GAGVSQSPSNKVTEKGKDVELRCDPISGHTALYWYRQSLGQGLEFLIYFQGNSAPDKSGLPSDRFSAERTGGSVSTLTIQRTQQEDSAVYLCASSFGRATANYGYTFGSGTRLTVV.

This clonotype has just a few counts. The rearrangement joins TRBV5-1 to TRBJ2-7; a possible D gene is TRBD1 (6 bases). V was cut by 0 bases and J by 8 bases, with 12 bases left in between. Germline V CDR1 and CDR2: SGHRS, YFSETQ. This CDR3 has 13 residues. In DNA form, the CDR3 reads TGCGCCAGCAGCTTGGTGACGACAGGCAAGCAGTACGTC. Residues: CASSLVTTGKQYV.

This clonotype appeared many times. The chain couples TRBV5-1 to TRBJ2-3; D is perhaps TRBD1 (5 bases). The CDR3 extends over 15 amino acids. V lost 0 bases to trimming and J lost 4 bases, with 12 bases between them. Germline lookup yields CDR1 SGHRS and CDR2 YFSETQ. The CDR3 nucleotides are TGCGCCAGCAGCTTGGAGGGCAGGGCGGCAGATACGCAGTATTTT. Residues: CASSLEGRAADTQYF. Full variable domain (outside the CDR3, taken from reference TRBV5-1 and TRBJ2-3): KAGVTQTPRYLIKTRGQQVTLSCSPISGHRSVSWYQQTPGQGLQFLFEYFSETQRNKGNFPGRFSGRQFSNSRSEMNVSTLELGDSALYLCASSLEGRAADTQYFGPGTRLTVL.